This is a list of T cell receptor beta chains from one sample in a study of identical twins. TCRdb ran MiXCR on the 5' RACE reads and lists one entry per CDR3 protein. The sample carries 750,000 to 950,000 distinct CDR3 sequences, approximately 13% recorded once. The sample also formed part of further work on yellow fever vaccine responses in identical twins.

Sequenced: PBMCs. The receptors originated from a young woman in good health. Each CDR3 is given with its conserved first and last residue. Each record gives: V gene, CDR3 protein.

TRBV3-1 | CASSHIGAGPTGELFF
TRBV10-2 | CASRPNSGIRQNEQFF
TRBV15 | CATSRVGFGANVLTF
TRBV3-1 | CASSQGGNQPQHF
TRBV12-5 | CASGHAPGTVIYEQYF
TRBV5-1 | CASSIRTEPYNEQFF
TRBV24-1 | CATSGPGYGYTF
TRBV9 | CASSTSGGPNTGELFF
TRBV2 | CVSSEQRANTEAFF
TRBV27 | CASSPTGTYQETQYF
TRBV7-9 | CAITGLTDYNEQFF
TRBV2 | CASSDRTGTSGKETQYF
TRBV7-9 | CASSLTGTSGRAEQYF
TRBV20-1 | CSARKPSDTQYF
TRBV6-1 | CASKWSQAGAEQFF
TRBV12-3/TRBV12-4 | CASSPVWTGAMNTEAFF
TRBV10-3 | CAISESGEQSNYGYTF
TRBV20-1 | CSARAGHSEAFF
TRBV6-5 | CASSYGGAKNIQYF
TRBV7-9 | CASSSQGLAFF
TRBV15 | CATSRDGTAGVTDTQYF
TRBV6-1 | CASSTHSTGNNEQFF
TRBV9 | CASRGSAGLAGGYNTGELFF